Listed below are T cell receptor beta chains from one sample, sequenced in a study of response to subunit inactivated influenza vaccine. TCRdb independently ran MiXCR on the RT-PCR reads; one entry per CDR3 protein. The table has 400,000 to 550,000 distinct CDR3 sequences, around 25% seen once. The sequencing here drew on CD4+ T cells sorted from PBMCs, taken 4 to 6 days after vaccination. The source of these receptors is a man aged 50 to 59 who received an inactivated influenza vaccine. Both conserved end residues are part of each CDR3. A D gene is named only where the DNA matches it firmly. Size is omitted from some rows. Given values are once, few, many or a class for expanded clones.

J	V	length	D	size	DNA	CDR3
TRBJ2-1	TRBV4-3	16	TRBD2	.	TGCGCCAGCAGCCACTTCGTACTAGCGGATTACAATGAGCAGTTCTTC	CASSHFVLADYNEQFF
TRBJ2-5	TRBV6-2/TRBV6-3	14	.	.	TGTGCCAGCAGTTACGCGGCAGGGAGAGAGACCCAGTACTTC	CASSYAAGRETQYF
TRBJ1-2	TRBV15	13	TRBD1	.	TGTGCCACCAGCAACGGACAGGGGAATGGCTACACCTTC	CATSNGQGNGYTF
TRBJ2-7	TRBV12-3/TRBV12-4	15	TRBD2	.	TGTGCCAGCAGTTTTCGAGTAGCGGGAGAGTACGAGCAGTACTTC	CASSFRVAGEYEQYF
TRBJ2-7	TRBV12-3/TRBV12-4	15	TRBD1	once	TGTGCCAGCAGCCGTACAGGGGTAAGGAGGTACGAGCAGTACTTC	CASSRTGVRRYEQYF
TRBJ2-1	TRBV5-5	15	TRBD2	.	TGTGCCAGCAGCCCTAGCGGGGGGGCCCTCAATGAGCAGTTCTTC	CASSPSGGALNEQFF
TRBJ1-4	TRBV27	15	.	once	TGTGCCAGCAGTCGAGGGGTATTGGCTAATGAAAAACTGTTTTTT	CASSRGVLANEKLFF
TRBJ1-4	TRBV5-1	14	.	once	TGCGCCAGCAGCAAAACAGGGATCAGGGAAAAACTGTTTTTT	CASSKTGIREKLFF
TRBJ2-7	TRBV3-1	19	TRBD2	.	TGTGCCAGCAGCCAAGAGCGGCTAGGGACTAGCGGGAGTTCATACGAGCAGTACTTC	CASSQERLGTSGSSYEQYF
TRBJ2-7	TRBV9	15	TRBD1	.	TGTGCCAGCAGCGGCTCTCCTGGGACAGGGGTCGAGCAGTACTTC	CASSGSPGTGVEQYF
TRBJ1-4	TRBV18	13	.	.	TGTGCCAGCTCATATGGACTAAATGAAAAACTGTTTTTT	CASSYGLNEKLFF
TRBJ2-1	TRBV7-2	13	TRBD2	few	TGTGCCAGCAGCTTAGCGCCCCTAGCGGGGATTTTCTTC	CASSLAPLAGIFF
TRBJ2-4	TRBV28	16	.	.	TGTGCCAGCAGTTTATTCGCCTTAGAAGCCAAAAACATTCAGTACTTC	CASSLFALEAKNIQYF
TRBJ2-2	TRBV5-1	19	.	few	TGCGCCAGCAGCTTGGCGTTTTCTGTTCGGAGGGCGAACACCGGGGAGCTGTTTTTT	CASSLAFSVRRANTGELFF